This paragraph covers one T cell receptor (beta chain) sequence. What it binds is unknown. With random hexamers, roughly 0.45 to 1 ug RNA was reverse transcribed. The CDR3 of TCR beta was amplified by immunoSEQ multiplex PCR across 54 Vbeta and 13 Jbeta. TCRdb re-called the immunoSEQ multiplex PCR reads through MiXCR, storing one row per CDR3 protein. The table lists under 95,000 distinct CDR3 sequences, roughly 94% of them singletons. The sample comes from a study of CD8 T cells in Susac syndrome. Turning to the study itself: When blood was drawn, the patients with Susac syndrome were therapy-naive, on corticosteroids, or on intravenous immunoglobulin alone.

Study-level results: The CD4+ T cell repertoires of Susac syndrome were found to show no clonal expansion.

In contrast to the negatively isolated CD8+ and CD4+ T cells, TEMRA cells were FACS-enriched. In germline, CDR1 is MGHDK, CDR2 SYGVNS. The ends lost 5 bases at V and 5 bases at J; junction bases unmatched: 6. The CDR3 runs 14 residues. Sequencing used CD4+ T cells from PBMCs. V gene TRBV25-1 combines with J gene TRBJ2-5; 9 nucleotides line up with TRBD1. This TCR was sampled from a human donor with Susac syndrome. In nucleotides, the CDR3 is TGTGCCAGCAGTAGCGGGACAGGGCTGGAGACCCAGTACTTC. Translated, it gives CASSSGTGLETQYF.